This TCR beta chain was documented in a study of blood T cell repertoires in COVID-19. About the study: Donors in the United States, Italy and Spain gave samples during acute or convalescent COVID-19. Sources were T cells, B-cell-depleted T cells, or PBMCs; the material itself was cDNA or gDNA.

CDR3 size: 13 residues. Trimming took off 7 bases at V and 5 bases at J, with 15 bases between the two ends. Per germline, CDR1 MDHEN and CDR2 SYDVKM. Measured with immunoSEQ multiplex PCR; TCRdb has only the in-frame clones, and not every one. The sample has 95,000 to 150,000 clones, around 82% seen once. This rearrangement joins TRBV28 to TRBJ2-7; no clear D gene. The material sequenced was peripheral blood. The clonotype comes from a man older than 75 with active or convalescent COVID-19. The CDR3 loop reads CASTLQVLDEQYF. The CDR3, as DNA: TGTGCCAGCACCCTTCAGGTCCTCGACGAGCAGTACTTC. The whole variable domain, remainder taken from reference TRBV28 and TRBJ2-7, is DVKVTQSSRYLVKRTGEKVFLECVQDMDHENMFWYRQDPGLGLRLIYFSYDVKMKEKGDIPEGYSVSREKKERFSLILESASTNQTSMYLCASTLQVLDEQYFGPGTRLTVT.